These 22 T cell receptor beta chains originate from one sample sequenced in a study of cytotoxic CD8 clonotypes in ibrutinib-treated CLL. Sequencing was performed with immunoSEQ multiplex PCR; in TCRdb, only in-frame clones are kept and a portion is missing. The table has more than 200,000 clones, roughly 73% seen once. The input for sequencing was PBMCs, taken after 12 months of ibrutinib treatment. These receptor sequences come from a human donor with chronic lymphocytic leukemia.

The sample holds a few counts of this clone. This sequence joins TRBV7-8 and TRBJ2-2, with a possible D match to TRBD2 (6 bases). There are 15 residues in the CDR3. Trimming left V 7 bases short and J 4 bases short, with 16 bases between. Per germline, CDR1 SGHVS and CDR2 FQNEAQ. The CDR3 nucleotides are TGTGCCAGCACCCACGGGAGTTTGGGCACCGGGGAGCTGTTTTTT. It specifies CASTHGSLGTGELFF.

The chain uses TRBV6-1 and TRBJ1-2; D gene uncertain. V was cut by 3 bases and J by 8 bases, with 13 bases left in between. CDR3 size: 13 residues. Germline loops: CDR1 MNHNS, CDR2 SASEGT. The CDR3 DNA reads TGTGCCAGCAGTGAGGACTGGAACGGGGGCTACACCTTC. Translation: CASSEDWNGGYTF.

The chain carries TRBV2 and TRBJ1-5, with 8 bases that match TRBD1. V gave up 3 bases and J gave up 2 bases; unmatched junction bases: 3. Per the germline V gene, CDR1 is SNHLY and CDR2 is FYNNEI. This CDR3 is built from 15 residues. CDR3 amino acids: CASSDRTGRNQPQHF. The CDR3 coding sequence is TGTGCCAGCAGTGATAGGACAGGGCGCAATCAGCCCCAGCATTTT.

The CDR3, as DNA: TGTGCCAGCTCACCCCAAACCCAGGGGACCGGGGAGCTGTTTTTT. Translation gives CASSPQTQGTGELFF. The chain joins TRBV18 to TRBJ2-2; D might be TRBD1 (6 bases). Germline assignment: CDR1 KGHSH and CDR2 LQKENI. This CDR3 has 15 amino acids. V gave up 3 bases and J gave up 5 bases, with 13 bases separating them.

In nucleotides, the CDR3 is TGCGCCAGCAGTGATCCGCAGGGGCGGCAAGAGACCCAGTACTTC. Its protein is CASSDPQGRQETQYF. The chain is built from TRBV10-2 and TRBJ2-5; D possibly corresponds to TRBD1 (6 bases). The CDR3 has 15 amino acids. CDR1 WSHSY and CDR2 SAAADI come from the germline V gene. V lost 3 bases, J lost 2 bases, and 13 bases lay in between.

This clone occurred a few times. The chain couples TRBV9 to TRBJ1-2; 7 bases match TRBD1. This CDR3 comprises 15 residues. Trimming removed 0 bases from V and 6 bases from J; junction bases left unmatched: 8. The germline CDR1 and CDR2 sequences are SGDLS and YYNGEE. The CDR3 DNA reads TGTGCCAGCAGCGTAGTGGGGGGACAGTTCGATGGCTACACCTTC. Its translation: CASSVVGGQFDGYTF.

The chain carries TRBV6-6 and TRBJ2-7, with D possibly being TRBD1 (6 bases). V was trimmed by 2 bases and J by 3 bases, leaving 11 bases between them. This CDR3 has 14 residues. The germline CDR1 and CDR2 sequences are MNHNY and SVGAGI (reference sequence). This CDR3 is CASSYEDSLYEQYF. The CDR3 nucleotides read TGTGCCAGCAGTTACGAGGACAGCCTCTACGAGCAGTACTTC.

CDR3 sequence (DNA): TGCGCCAGCAGCTGGGAGGCGAATGAGCAGTTCTTC. It codes for CASSWEANEQFF. The chain couples TRBV5-1 to TRBJ2-1; D might be TRBD2 (6 bases). V dropped 3 bases and J dropped 7 bases, with 8 bases sitting between them. Germline V CDR1 and CDR2: SGHRS, YFSETQ. This CDR3 region has 12 residues.

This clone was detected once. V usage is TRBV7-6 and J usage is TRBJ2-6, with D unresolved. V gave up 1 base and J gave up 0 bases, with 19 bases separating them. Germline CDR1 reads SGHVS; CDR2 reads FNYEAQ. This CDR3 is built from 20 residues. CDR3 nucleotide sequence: TGTGCCAGCAGCTTAGAGGGTCAGGCCTTCCACTACTCTGGGGCCAACGTCCTGACTTTC. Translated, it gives CASSLEGQAFHYSGANVLTF.

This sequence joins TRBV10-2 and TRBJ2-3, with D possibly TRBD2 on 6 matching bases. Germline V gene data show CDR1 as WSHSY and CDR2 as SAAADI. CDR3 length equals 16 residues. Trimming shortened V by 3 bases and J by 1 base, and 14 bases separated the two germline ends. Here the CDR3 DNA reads TGCGCCAGCAGTGATCACTTCGGGGGTGGCACAGATACGCAGTATTTT. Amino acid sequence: CASSDHFGGGTDTQYF.

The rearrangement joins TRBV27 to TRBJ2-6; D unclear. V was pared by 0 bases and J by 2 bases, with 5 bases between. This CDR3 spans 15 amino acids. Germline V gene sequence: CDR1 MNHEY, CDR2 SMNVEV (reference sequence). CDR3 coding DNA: TGTGCCAGCAGTTTATCGTGGGCTGGGGCCAACGTCCTGACTTTC. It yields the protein CASSLSWAGANVLTF. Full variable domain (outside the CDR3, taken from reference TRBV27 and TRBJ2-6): EAQVTQNPRYLITVTGKKLTVTCSQNMNHEYMSWYRQDPGLGLRQIYYSMNVEVTDKGDVPEGYKVSRKEKRNFPLILESPSPNQTSLYFCASSLSWAGANVLTFGAGSRLTVL.

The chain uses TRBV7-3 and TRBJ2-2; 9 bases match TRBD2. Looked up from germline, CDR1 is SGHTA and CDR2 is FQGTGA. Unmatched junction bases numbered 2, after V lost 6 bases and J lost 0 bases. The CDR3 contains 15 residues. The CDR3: CASSSGGTNTGELFF. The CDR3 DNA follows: TGTGCCAGCAGTAGCGGGGGCACGAACACCGGGGAGCTGTTTTTT. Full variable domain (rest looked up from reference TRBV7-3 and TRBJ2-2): GAGVSQTPSNKVTEKGKYVELRCDPISGHTALYWYRQSLGQGPEFLIYFQGTGAADDSGLPNDRFFAVRPEGSVSTLKIQRTERGDSAVYLCASSSGGTNTGELFFGEGSRLTVL.

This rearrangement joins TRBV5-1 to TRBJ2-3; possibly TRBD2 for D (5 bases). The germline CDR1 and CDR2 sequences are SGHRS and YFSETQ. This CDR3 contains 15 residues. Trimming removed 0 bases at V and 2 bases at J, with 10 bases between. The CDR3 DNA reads TGCGCCAGCAGCTTGGCCGTGGGAGACACAGATACGCAGTATTTT. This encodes CASSLAVGDTDTQYF. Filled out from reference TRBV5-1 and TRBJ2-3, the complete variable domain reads KAGVTQTPRYLIKTRGQQVTLSCSPISGHRSVSWYQQTPGQGLQFLFEYFSETQRNKGNFPGRFSGRQFSNSRSEMNVSTLELGDSALYLCASSLAVGDTDTQYFGPGTRLTVL.

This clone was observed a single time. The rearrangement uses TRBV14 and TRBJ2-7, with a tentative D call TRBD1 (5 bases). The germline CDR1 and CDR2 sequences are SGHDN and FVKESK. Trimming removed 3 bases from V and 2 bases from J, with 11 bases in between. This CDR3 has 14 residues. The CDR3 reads CASSQGPLPYEQYF. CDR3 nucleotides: TGTGCCAGCAGCCAGGGGCCCCTACCCTACGAGCAGTACTTC.

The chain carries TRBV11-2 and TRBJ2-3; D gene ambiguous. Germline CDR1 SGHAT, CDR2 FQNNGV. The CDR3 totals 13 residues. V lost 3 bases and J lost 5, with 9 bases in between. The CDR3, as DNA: TGTGCCAGCAGCTTGAACGTGGGAGATACGCAGTATTTT. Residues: CASSLNVGDTQYF.

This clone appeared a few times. The CDR3 nucleotides are TGTGCCAGCAGTTTCGGGGACAGGGCCTACGAGCAGTACTTC. This sequence encodes CASSFGDRAYEQYF. The rearrangement joins TRBV27 to TRBJ2-7, with 9 bases that match TRBD1. V was clipped by 3 bases and J by 2 bases; unmatched bases: 2. The CDR3 is 14 amino acids. Germline lookup yields CDR1 MNHEY and CDR2 SMNVEV (reference sequence).

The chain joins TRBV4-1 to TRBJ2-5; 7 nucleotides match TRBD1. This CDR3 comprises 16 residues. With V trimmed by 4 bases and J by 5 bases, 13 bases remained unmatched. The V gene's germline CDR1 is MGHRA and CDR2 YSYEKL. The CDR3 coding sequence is TGCGCCAGCAGCCCAGCACGAGCAGGGGGAAGGGAGACCCAGTACTTC. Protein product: CASSPARAGGRETQYF.

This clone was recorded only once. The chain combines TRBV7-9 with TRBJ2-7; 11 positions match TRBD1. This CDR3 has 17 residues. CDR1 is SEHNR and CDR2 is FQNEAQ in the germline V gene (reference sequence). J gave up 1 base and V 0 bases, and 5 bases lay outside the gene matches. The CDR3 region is CASSLATGTGGSYEQYF. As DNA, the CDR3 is TGTGCCAGCAGCTTAGCCACCGGGACAGGGGGTTCCTACGAGCAGTACTTC. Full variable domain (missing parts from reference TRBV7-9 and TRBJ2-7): DTGVSQNPRHKITKRGQNVTFRCDPISEHNRLYWYRQTLGQGPEFLTYFQNEAQLEKSRLLSDRFSAERPKGSFSTLEIQRTEQGDSAMYLCASSLATGTGGSYEQYFGPGTRLTVT.

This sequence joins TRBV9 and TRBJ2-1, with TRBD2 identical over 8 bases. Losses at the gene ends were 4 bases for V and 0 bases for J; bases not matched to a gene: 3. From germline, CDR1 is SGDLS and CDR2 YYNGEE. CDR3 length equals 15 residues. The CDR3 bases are TGTGCCAGCAGCCCCAGCGGGAGCTCCTACAATGAGCAGTTCTTC. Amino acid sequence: CASSPSGSSYNEQFF.

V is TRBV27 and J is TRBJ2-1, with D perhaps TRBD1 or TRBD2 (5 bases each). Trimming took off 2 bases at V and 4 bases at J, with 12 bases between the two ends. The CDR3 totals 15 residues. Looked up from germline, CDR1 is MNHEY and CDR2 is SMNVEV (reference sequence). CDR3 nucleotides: TGTGCCAGCAGTTTACGGGGACCAAGTTACAATGAGCAGTTCTTC. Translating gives CASSLRGPSYNEQFF.

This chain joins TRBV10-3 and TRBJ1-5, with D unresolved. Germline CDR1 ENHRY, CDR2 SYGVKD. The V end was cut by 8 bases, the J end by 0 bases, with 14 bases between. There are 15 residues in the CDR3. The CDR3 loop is CAIGRTVLSNQPQHF. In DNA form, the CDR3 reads TGTGCCATCGGAAGGACGGTCCTTAGCAATCAGCCCCAGCATTTT.

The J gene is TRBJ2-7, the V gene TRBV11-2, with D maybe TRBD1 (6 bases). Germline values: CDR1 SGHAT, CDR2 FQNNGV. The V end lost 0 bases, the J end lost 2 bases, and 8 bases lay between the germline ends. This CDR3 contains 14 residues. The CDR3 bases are TGTGCCAGCAGCTTAGAGCCAGGGGCCTACGAGCAGTACTTC. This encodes CASSLEPGAYEQYF.